This T cell receptor beta chain was documented in a study of T-cell reconstitution after alpha-beta-depleted transplantation in children. V gave up 6 bases and J gave up 1 base, with 12 bases separating them. The CDR3 is made up of 15 amino acids. The table lists this clonotype with a few counts. Its antigen is unidentified. Regarding the study as a whole: Newly produced T cells mostly accounted for T-cell counts and diversity one year post-transplant. It was surviving recipient T cells and thymic progenitors that gave some patients high TCRbeta diversity at day 60. As was reported, about two months after transplant, alpha-beta T cells came from several hundred expanded graft clones.

Unique molecular identifiers featured in how the TCRbeta library was prepared. TCRdb used MiXCR to reprocess the PCR reads, holding one entry per CDR3 protein. This table holds 250,000 to 400,000 distinct CDR3 sequences, approximately 23% found once. V usage is TRBV12-3 or TRBV12-4 and J usage is TRBJ2-2; D not certain. This clonotype originated in a male patient between 10 and 17 years old who had a stem cell transplant for acute lymphoblastic leukemia, so the T cells may come from the graft donor. This sample comprised PBMCs, mostly from graft donor cells, obtained 180 days after TCRalphabeta/CD19-depleted stem cell transplant. The CDR3 is CASSLGIKNTGELFF. The CDR3 region has the DNA TGTGCCAGCAGCTTGGGGATAAAGAACACCGGGGAGCTGTTTTTT.